This entry lists 5 T cell receptor beta chains sequenced from one sample in a study of CD8+CD57+ T cells in acquired aplastic anemia. Patients picked for sequencing had shown CD8+CD57+ cell expansion detected by flow cytometry. Both TCR beta VDJ combination and CDR3 sequence profiling were carried out. Genomic DNA was the template for this profiling. TCRdb reanalysed the reads using MiXCR and keeps one entry per CDR3 protein. The sample shows approximately 170,000 distinct CDR3 sequences, 40% to 55% of them seen only once. The specimen sequenced was sorted CD4+, CD8+, or CD8+CD57+ T cells (not recorded which) from PBMCs. The receptors were gathered from a human donor with aplastic anemia.

For this clonotype: The junction departs from the called germline gene at one end, perhaps through a read error. The genes are TRBV15 and TRBJ2-3, with a possible D match to TRBD1 (6 bases). Looked up from germline, CDR1 is LNHNV and CDR2 is YYDKDF (reference sequence). The CDR3 totals 16 residues. For the CDR3, the DNA is TGTGCCACCAGCGGAGATCAGGGGCAGCGACCAGATACGCAGTATTTT. Translated, it gives CATSGDQGQRPDTQYF.

The J gene is TRBJ1-6, the V gene TRBV19; 9 bases are shared with TRBD1. V dropped 4 bases and J dropped 5; count of bases not matched to a gene: 6. Germline V gene sequence: CDR1 LNHDA, CDR2 SQIVND (reference sequence). The length of the CDR3 is 16 residues. The CDR3 region is CASSTGQGPNNSPLHF. The CDR3 DNA reads TGTGCCAGTAGTACAGGACAGGGGCCGAATAATTCACCCCTCCACTTT.

This sequence joins TRBV15 and TRBJ2-2; D possibly corresponds to TRBD1 (6 bases). Germline-derived CDR1 and CDR2 are LNHNV and YYDKDF (reference sequence). This CDR3 has 12 amino acids. V was shortened by 5 bases and J by 7 bases, with 8 bases between the two germline ends. The CDR3 sequence: CATSHRDGELFF. CDR3 sequence (DNA): TGTGCCACCAGCCACAGGGACGGGGAGCTGTTTTTT.

This clonotype showed up many times. The chain uses TRBV5-4 and TRBJ2-3, with TRBD1 as a possible D gene (6 bases). V lost 1 base and J lost 4, with 16 bases in between. Germline CDR1 reads SGHNT; CDR2 reads YYREEE (reference sequence). The CDR3 is 16 amino acids. In DNA form, the CDR3 reads TGTGCCAGCAGCTTGTCTCCAACAGGGTCGCCAGATACGCAGTATTTT. This codes for CASSLSPTGSPDTQYF.

The chain combines TRBV2 with TRBJ2-7; possibly TRBD1 for D (7 bases). Trimming stripped 3 bases from V and 7 bases from J, with 13 bases between. The CDR3 is made up of 13 amino acids. Germline V gives CDR1 SNHLY, CDR2 FYNNEI. CDR3 residues: CASSDMQGGEQYF. As DNA, the CDR3 is TGTGCCAGCAGTGATATGCAGGGGGGAGAGCAGTACTTC.